This is a list of T cell receptor beta chains from one sample in a study of CD8+CD57+ T cells in acquired aplastic anemia. TCRdb re-analysed the reads in MiXCR, keeping a single row per CDR3 protein. This sample has about 420,000 distinct CDR3 sequences; 65% to 80% occur once, and the top ten carry 4%. Sequencing was carried out using sorted CD4+, CD8+, or CD8+CD57+ T cells (not recorded which) from PBMCs. These receptors originate from a human donor in good health, serving as a control. The CDR3 runs from the conserved cysteine through the conserved F or W. A D gene is named only where the DNA matches it firmly. Not all rows give a size; the values are once, few, many and, for expanded clones, a class.

d_call clone_size j_call v_call cdr3_aa cdr3_nt
TRBD1 NA TRBJ2-7 TRBV7-3 CASSQDRGGGEQYF TGTGCCAGCAGTCAGGACAGGGGAGGCGGGGAGCAGTACTTC
TRBD1 NA TRBJ2-1 TRBV5-1 CASSRGTGNYNEQFF TGTGCCAGCAGCCGAGGGACAGGGAATTACAATGAGCAGTTCTTC
NA NA TRBJ2-5 TRBV20-1 CSARKRITGLQETQYF TGCAGTGCTAGAAAGCGAATTACCGGCCTGCAAGAGACCCAGTACTTC
NA NA TRBJ1-2 TRBV5-5 CASSLRGGTNYGYTF TGTGCCAGCAGCTTGCGCGGGGGGACTAACTATGGCTACACCTTC
NA NA TRBJ2-7 TRBV7-2 CASSWNSWGYVQYF TGTGCCAGCAGCTGGAATAGCTGGGGCTACGTTCAGTACTTC
NA NA TRBJ2-5 TRBV20-1 CSARDAGAGRETQYF TGCAGCGCTAGAGATGCAGGGGCGGGAAGGGAGACCCAGTACTTC
NA NA TRBJ1-3 TRBV7-2 CASSNRAAGNAIFF TGTGCCAGCAGCAACAGAGCGGCTGGAAACGCCATTTTTTTT
NA NA TRBJ1-4 TRBV18 CASSPQTGRSEKLFF TGTGCCAGCTCACCACAGACGGGCAGGAGTGAAAAACTGTTTTTT
NA NA TRBJ2-5 TRBV5-4 CASSLALETQYF TGTGCCAGCAGCTTAGCGCTAGAGACCCAGTACTTC
NA NA TRBJ2-1 TRBV12-3/TRBV12-4 CASSFGTSDEQFF TGTGCCAGCAGTTTCGGGACATCCGATGAGCAGTTCTTC
NA NA TRBJ2-7 TRBV5-5 CASSSRGASYEQYF TGTGCCAGCAGCTCGAGGGGCGCTTCCTACGAGCAGTACTTC
NA many TRBJ2-5 TRBV7-2 CASSFGTDQETQYF TGTGCCAGCAGCTTTGGGACGGACCAAGAGACCCAGTACTTC
TRBD2 once TRBJ2-5 TRBV6-6 CASSQRLAGQETQYF TGTGCCAGCAGCCAACGACTAGCGGGCCAAGAGACCCAGTACTTC
NA NA TRBJ2-5 TRBV20-1 CSACRAEDLKETQYF TGCAGTGCTTGCCGGGCCGAAGACCTGAAAGAGACCCAGTACTTC
TRBD1 NA TRBJ1-5 TRBV7-8 CASKEDRDRPQHF TGTGCCAGCAAAGAAGACAGGGATCGGCCCCAGCATTTT
TRBD1 NA TRBJ1-1 TRBV29-1 CSVATGGGYEAFF TGCAGCGTAGCAACAGGGGGCGGGTATGAAGCTTTCTTT
TRBD1 few TRBJ2-7 TRBV12-3/TRBV12-4 CASIQDRDSGEQYF TGTGCCAGCATCCAAGACAGGGATTCGGGCGAGCAGTACTTC
NA NA TRBJ1-5 TRBV19 CASSGGGFDQPQHF TGTGCCAGTAGTGGGGGAGGGTTTGATCAGCCCCAGCATTTT
NA once TRBJ1-6 TRBV7-9 CASSLREGNKQSLHF TGCGCCAGCAGCTTGAGAGAGGGCAATAAGCAGTCCCTCCACTTT
NA NA TRBJ1-1 TRBV15 CATSRDQGTRAFF TGTGCCACCAGCAGAGATCAAGGGACTAGGGCTTTCTTT
TRBD1 NA TRBJ1-3 TRBV20-1 CSAKDRVKGYGYTIYF TGCAGTGCAAAGGACAGGGTAAAAGGCTATGGCTACACCATATATTTT
NA NA TRBJ1-2 TRBV20-1 CSARDRGCQDQGYTF TGCAGTGCTAGAGATCGCGGTTGTCAGGATCAGGGCTACACCTTC
NA many TRBJ1-5 TRBV12-3/TRBV12-4 CASSLQGSRPQHF TGTGCCAGCAGTTTACAGGGCTCCCGGCCCCAGCATTTT
NA NA TRBJ1-1 TRBV7-2 CASSLETKASEQSFF TGTGCCAGCAGCTTAGAGACCAAGGCGAGCGAGCAGTCTTTCTTT
NA NA TRBJ1-3 TRBV25-1 CASSEDGFSGNTIYF TGTGCCAGCAGTGAGGACGGCTTCTCTGGAAACACCATATATTTT
NA NA TRBJ1-5 TRBV20-1 CSARGNNQTEHF TGCAGTGCTAGAGGCAACAATCAGACAGAGCATTTT
TRBD1 once TRBJ2-1 TRBV20-1 CSASHLPSPGQGYNEQFF TGCAGTGCTAGCCATCTCCCTAGCCCGGGACAGGGCTACAATGAGCAGTTCTTC
TRBD1 NA TRBJ1-1 TRBV5-1 CASSFAPGGDEAFF TGCGCCAGCAGCTTCGCGCCAGGGGGGGATGAAGCTTTCTTT
NA NA TRBJ2-3 TRBV29-1 CSVYSNHPQYF TGCAGCGTGTATAGCAATCATCCCCAGTATTTT
TRBD2 many TRBJ2-5 TRBV5-4 CASSGLAGGIETQYF TGTGCCAGCAGCGGTTTAGCGGGGGGCATAGAGACCCAGTACTTC
NA once TRBJ2-2 TRBV2 CASKGTRNYGELFF TGTGCCAGCAAGGGGACAAGGAACTACGGGGAGCTGTTTTTT
NA many TRBJ1-4 TRBV7-2 CASSSKGRSTESRLGKLFF TGTGCCAGCAGCTCCAAGGGCCGTTCGACAGAGTCGAGATTAGGAAAACTGTTTTTT
NA NA TRBJ2-5 TRBV12-3/TRBV12-4 CASRPSPSPWTQYF TGTGCCAGCAGGCCAAGTCCAAGCCCTTGGACCCAGTACTTC
NA NA TRBJ2-7 TRBV7-8 CASSWADLYEQYF TGTGCCAGCAGCTGGGCCGATCTCTACGAGCAGTACTTC
TRBD2 NA TRBJ2-3 TRBV20-1 CSASSPGGQAQYF TGCAGTGCTAGCTCTCCGGGAGGACAAGCGCAGTATTTT
NA NA TRBJ1-1 TRBV5-1 CASSMVGNDDFF TGTGCCAGCAGCATGGTAGGCAACGACGATTTCTTT
TRBD1 once TRBJ2-5 TRBV20-1 CSAGDRRGARETQYF TGCAGTGCTGGGGACAGGAGGGGGGCAAGGGAGACCCAGTACTTC
NA NA TRBJ1-1 TRBV2 CASSGQASTEAFF TGTGCCAGCAGTGGTCAGGCTTCGACTGAAGCGTTCTTT
NA NA TRBJ1-1 TRBV7-8 CASSIRNAGTDQLF TGTGCCAGCAGCATCCGAAACGCGGGAACTGATCAGCTCTTT
NA NA TRBJ1-6 TRBV5-1 CASSLQDSNSPLHF TGCGCCAGCAGCTTACAGGACAGTAATTCACCCCTCCACTTT
NA NA TRBJ1-1 TRBV20-1 CSVAQGEGENTEAFF TGCAGTGTGGCACAGGGTGAAGGAGAGAACACTGAAGCTTTCTTT
NA many TRBJ1-1 TRBV19 CASRIANTEAFF TGTGCCAGTCGAATCGCCAACACTGAAGCTTTCTTT